The 23 T cell receptor beta chains below come from one sample, sequenced in a study of cytomegalovirus exposure and HLA in healthy donors. The PCR was carried out with 60 Vbeta primers and 13 Jbeta primers. Measured with immunoSEQ multiplex PCR; TCRdb has only the in-frame clones, and not every one. The table has around 130,000 clones, 84% seen once. Sequencing was performed on PBMCs. The origin of the receptors is a middle-aged man in good health and CMV-seronegative.

The rearrangement joins TRBV9 to TRBJ1-4; the match to TRBD1 covers 7 bases. CDR1 and CDR2 from the germline V gene are SGDLS and YYNGEE. The CDR3 is made up of 16 amino acids. Trimming took 5 bases from V and 3 from J; bases not matched to a gene: 10. DNA for the CDR3: TGTGCCAGCAGTCAGGGGGTAGCCGATGCTAATGAAAAACTGTTTTTT. The encoded protein is CASSQGVADANEKLFF.

V and J are TRBV9 and TRBJ1-1; weak D call: TRBD1 (6 bases). V lost 3 bases to trimming and J lost 6 bases, with 12 bases between them. The germline V gene has CDR1 SGDLS and CDR2 YYNGEE. The CDR3 length is 13 residues. CDR3 DNA: TGTGCCAGCAGCGAATCCGGGACACCTGAAGCTTTCTTT. It encodes CASSESGTPEAFF.

The V and J genes are TRBV5-1 and TRBJ1-1, with D possibly TRBD1 on 6 matching bases. The germline V gene encodes CDR1 SGHRS and CDR2 YFSETQ. Trimming removed 3 bases at V and 1 base at J, with 13 bases between. The CDR3 sequence is 15 residues long. The CDR3 spells CASSSRGMGNTEAFF. In DNA, the CDR3 is TGCGCCAGCAGCTCCAGGGGTATGGGGAACACTGAAGCTTTCTTT. The whole variable domain, filled in from reference TRBV5-1 and TRBJ1-1, reads KAGVTQTPRYLIKTRGQQVTLSCSPISGHRSVSWYQQTPGQGLQFLFEYFSETQRNKGNFPGRFSGRQFSNSRSEMNVSTLELGDSALYLCASSSRGMGNTEAFFGQGTRLTVV.

The rearrangement uses TRBV7-6 and TRBJ2-3, with 9 bases fitting TRBD1. Germline-derived CDR1 and CDR2 are SGHVS and FNYEAQ. Germline trimming cut 5 bases from V and 3 bases from J; bases unmatched to any gene: 6. This CDR3 spans 15 amino acids. CDR3 amino acids: CASSPRQGDTDTQYF. CDR3 DNA sequence: TGTGCCAGCAGCCCCAGACAGGGGGATACAGATACGCAGTATTTT.

This clone was seen a single time. The genes are TRBV27 and TRBJ2-7, with 7 bases that match TRBD2. V dropped 0 bases and J dropped 3; count of bases not matched to a gene: 5. The CDR3 has 15 amino acids. The germline V gene encodes CDR1 MNHEY and CDR2 SMNVEV (reference sequence). In DNA form, the CDR3 reads TGTGCCAGCAGTTTATCTCCGGGGGGTAACTACGAGCAGTACTTC. Protein sequence: CASSLSPGGNYEQYF.

The rearrangement joins TRBV7-2 to TRBJ1-4; TRBD1 aligns across 9 bases. This CDR3 contains 14 residues. The junction had 5 bases not matched to a gene; V was cut back by 5 bases and J by 7 bases. Germline CDR1 reads SGHTA; CDR2 reads FQGNSA. The CDR3 here is CASSPGTGFEKLFF. Written as DNA, the CDR3 is TGTGCCAGCAGCCCCGGGACAGGGTTTGAAAAACTGTTTTTT.

This clone has only a few counts. This chain uses TRBV10-1 with TRBJ1-1; D is unclear. Germline CDR1 WNHNN, CDR2 SYGVQD (reference sequence). There are 12 residues in the CDR3. V was shortened by 2 bases and J by 6 bases, with 7 bases between the two germline ends. The CDR3 nucleotides are TGCGCCAGCAGTGAGGGCAATTCTGAAGCTTTCTTT. Residues: CASSEGNSEAFF.

This clone showed up many times. This chain connects TRBV4-1 to TRBJ2-7, with 10 nucleotides matching TRBD1. The J segment lost 4 bases and the V segment lost 3 bases, leaving 6 bases of the junction unmatched. CDR1 and CDR2 (germline): MGHRA, YSYEKL. The CDR3 totals 15 residues. DNA for the CDR3: TGCGCCAGCAGCCACCTGACAGGGGGCGCTTACGAGCAGTACTTC. Translated: CASSHLTGGAYEQYF.

The V call is TRBV2, the J call TRBJ1-5, with D uncertain. Germline CDR1 and CDR2: SNHLY and FYNNEI. The CDR3 totals 14 residues. V lost 3 bases and J 4 bases, leaving 10 bases between the germline ends. CDR3 DNA: TGTGCCAGCAGTGATAGAAGGGAGAATCAGCCCCAGCATTTT. Encoded protein: CASSDRRENQPQHF.

This clone has only one observation. The chain recombines TRBV5-4 with TRBJ2-7; a possible D gene is TRBD1 (6 bases). Germline-derived CDR1 and CDR2 are SGHNT and YYREEE (reference sequence). The CDR3 is made up of 14 amino acids. V lost 1 base and J 4 bases, leaving 12 bases between the germline ends. The CDR3 is CASSLPGHSYEQYF. CDR3 in DNA: TGTGCCAGCAGCTTGCCGGGACATTCGTACGAGCAGTACTTC.

This chain joins TRBV7-2 and TRBJ1-2; D gene uncertain. V lost 5 bases to trimming and J lost 2 bases, with 12 bases between them. The CDR3 covers 14 residues. The germline CDR1 and CDR2 sequences are SGHTA and FQGNSA. CDR3: CASSHVEGNYGYTF. CDR3 nucleotide sequence: TGTGCCAGCAGCCACGTGGAGGGCAACTATGGCTACACCTTC.

The chain is built from TRBV30 and TRBJ1-2; D is unclear. Trimming removed 4 bases at V and 4 bases at J, with 16 bases between. This CDR3 is 14 amino acids long. Germline CDR1 and CDR2: GTSNPN and SVGIG (reference sequence). CDR3 residues: CAWTPRYITYGYTF. The CDR3 nucleotides are TGTGCCTGGACCCCTAGGTACATTACCTATGGCTACACCTTC.

CDR3 coding DNA: TGTGCCAGCAGGGGGGGGACAGGGAGTAATCAGCCCCAGCATTTT. This translates into CASRGGTGSNQPQHF. J is TRBJ1-5 and V is TRBV2, with TRBD1 matching over 9 bases. Germline V gives CDR1 SNHLY, CDR2 FYNNEI. Trimming removed 6 bases from V and 4 bases from J; junction bases left unmatched: 7. CDR3 length: 15 residues.

This clone has only a few counts. The CDR3 bases are TGCGCCAGCAGCTTGGCCCTGCAGCGGGGGGGCCCGGAGACCCAGTACTTC. Its translation: CASSLALQRGGPETQYF. V is TRBV5-1 and J is TRBJ2-5; 10 bases align to TRBD2. The V gene's germline CDR1 is SGHRS and CDR2 YFSETQ. The V and J ends lost 0 bases and 5 bases, in that order; junction bases with no gene match: 10. The CDR3 totals 17 residues.

This chain joins TRBV30 and TRBJ2-5; a possible D gene is TRBD1 (5 bases). Deletions cut 0 bases from V and 1 base from J, with 12 bases between. The CDR3 has 15 residues. Looked up from germline, CDR1 is GTSNPN and CDR2 is SVGIG (reference sequence). The DNA for the CDR3 is TGTGCCTGGAGTGTTCAGGGTGCGATCCAAGAGACCCAGTACTTC. It yields the protein CAWSVQGAIQETQYF.

This clone came up a few times. The rearrangement uses TRBV6-1 and TRBJ2-7, with a tentative D call TRBD1 (7 bases). V was cut by 8 bases and J by 4 bases, with 12 bases left in between. Germline V gene data show CDR1 as MNHNS and CDR2 as SASEGT. There are 12 residues in the CDR3. CDR3 residues: CASGRGVYEQYF. CDR3 nucleotide sequence: TGTGCCAGCGGCAGGGGGGTTTACGAGCAGTACTTC.

This clone was observed once. This chain links TRBV5-1 with TRBJ1-1; D unclear. Looked up from germline, CDR1 is SGHRS and CDR2 is YFSETQ. The CDR3 extends over 15 amino acids. V was trimmed by 0 bases and J by 3 bases, leaving 12 bases between them. In DNA form, the CDR3 reads TGCGCCAGCAGCTTGGTCGGTACCGGGGACACTGAAGCTTTCTTT. Translating gives CASSLVGTGDTEAFF.

CDR3 coding DNA: TGTGCCAGCAGCTTGGGACAGAATCCTTACTCTGGAAACACCATATATTTT. This translates into CASSLGQNPYSGNTIYF. The V gene is TRBV5-6, the J gene TRBJ1-3; possible D gene TRBD1, 5 bases. The CDR3 length is 17 residues. Germline V gene sequence: CDR1 SGHDT, CDR2 YYEEEE. The V end was cut by 0 bases, the J end by 0 bases, with 13 bases between.

In its sample, this clone was seen a few times. The chain is built from TRBV27 and TRBJ2-1; a weak D match, TRBD1 (5 bases). Germline CDR1 and CDR2: MNHEY and SMNVEV (reference sequence). Trimming stripped 10 bases from V and 3 bases from J, with 13 bases between. The length of the CDR3 is 13 residues. The CDR3 is CATRVGYYNEQFF. CDR3 sequence (DNA): TGTGCCACCAGGGTCGGGTACTACAATGAGCAGTTCTTC.

The rearrangement uses TRBV23-1 and TRBJ2-7; 9 bases agree with TRBD1. TRBV23-1 is placed among ORFs of uncertain function. With V trimmed by 0 bases and J by 6 bases, 9 bases remained unmatched. This CDR3 contains 16 residues. DNA for the CDR3: TGCGCCAGCAGTCAATCGTTGGGACAGGGCGTCCTCGAGCAGTACTTC. Its translation is CASSQSLGQGVLEQYF.

The rearrangement joins TRBV6-4 to TRBJ2-2; D ambiguous. The CDR3 loop spans 14 amino acids. Germline V gives CDR1 MRHNA, CDR2 SNTAGT. V was trimmed by 4 bases and J by 5 bases, leaving 11 bases between them. The CDR3 here is CASSAFQSTGELFF. CDR3 DNA: TGTGCCAGCAGTGCGTTCCAGTCAACCGGGGAGCTGTTTTTT.

The CDR3 loop reads CASSRDSRMNYGYTF. Written as DNA, the CDR3 is TGTGCCAGCAGCCGGGACAGCCGAATGAACTATGGCTACACCTTC. This chain links TRBV5-6 with TRBJ1-2; 7 bases are shared with TRBD1. J was trimmed by 2 bases and V by 4 bases; bases with no gene match: 8. CDR3 length equals 15 residues. Germline lookup yields CDR1 SGHDT and CDR2 YYEEEE.

With respect to this clone: In the same sample, other DNA sequences code for this CDR3. CDR3 bases: TGTGCCAGCTCACCGGACAGAAATTCACCCCTCCACTTT. Translation gives CASSPDRNSPLHF. The chain couples TRBV18 to TRBJ1-6; TRBD1 might be the D (6 bases). V was cut by 3 bases and J by 7 bases, with 7 bases left in between. CDR1 is KGHSH, CDR2 LQKENI, per germline. The CDR3 is 13 residues long.